This entry features one TCR beta chain sequence. In the original analysis: Amplification of reference gene primers was used by the study to estimate nucleated cell counts. The repertoire was sequenced with immunoSEQ multiplex PCR; TCRdb's copy has only in-frame clones and lacks some. The V and J calls and clone size are taken from that table; D and trimming were inferred from the DNA. The repertoire holds under 200,000 clones, with about 86% as singletons. These data come from a study of blood T cell repertoires in COVID-19. V dropped 2 bases and J dropped 1; count of bases not matched to a gene: 8. The length of the CDR3 is 17 residues. Looked up from germline, CDR1 is SGHTA and CDR2 is FQGNSA.

Sample: peripheral blood. The rearrangement joins TRBV7-2 to TRBJ2-5, with 9 bases lining up with TRBD2. The sequence came from a man between 18 and 29 years old with active or convalescent COVID-19. CDR3: CASSLTLAGTSQETQYF. The CDR3 DNA follows: TGTGCCAGCAGCTTAACGCTAGCGGGGACATCCCAAGAGACCCAGTACTTC.